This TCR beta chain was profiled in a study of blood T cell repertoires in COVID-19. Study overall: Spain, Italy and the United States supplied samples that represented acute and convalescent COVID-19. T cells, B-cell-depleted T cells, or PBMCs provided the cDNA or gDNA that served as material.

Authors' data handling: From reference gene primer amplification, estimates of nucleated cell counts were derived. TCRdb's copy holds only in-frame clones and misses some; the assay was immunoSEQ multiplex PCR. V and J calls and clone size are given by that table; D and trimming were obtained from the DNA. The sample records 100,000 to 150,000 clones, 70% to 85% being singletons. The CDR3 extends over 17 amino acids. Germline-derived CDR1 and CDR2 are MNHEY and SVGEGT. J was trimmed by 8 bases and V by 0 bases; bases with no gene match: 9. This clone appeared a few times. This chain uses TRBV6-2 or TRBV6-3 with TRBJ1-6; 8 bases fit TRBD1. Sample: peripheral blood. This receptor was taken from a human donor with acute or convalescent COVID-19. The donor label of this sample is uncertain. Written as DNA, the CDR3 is TGTGCCAGCAGTTACTCTGGACAGGGTTTCGATTATTCACCCCTCCACTTT. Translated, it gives CASSYSGQGFDYSPLHF.